This T cell receptor (beta chain) was recovered during a study of PD-1 blockade in mismatch repair-deficient tumors (dated by TCRdb to 2015 to 2018). About the investigation overall: Between late 2013 and September 2016, the trial enrolled some 91 consecutive patients with about twelve mismatch repair-deficient cancer types, every one of whom had been previously treated and was progressing. Tumor-associated T cell clones were tracked in the peripheral blood of patients responding to PD-1 blockade by deep sequencing of TCR CDR3 regions. Study-wide conclusions, independent of this receptor: Tumor-resident clones, often undetectable in blood before treatment, expanded rapidly after pembrolizumab and then contracted, generally before radiologic responses.

For CDR1 and CDR2, the germline V gene lists MGHRA and YSYEKL. The cysteine opens and the phenylalanine closes a CDR3 of 15 amino acids. Solely the CDR3 DNA is kept, with 45 bases framed from the first base. The germline V and J ends show losses of 3 bases and 4 bases respectively, and no gene match explains 2 bases of the junction. A word on this clone: This clone's antigen is unknown. Base-call qualities are not available, and no considerably larger clone is one nucleotide away.

For every enrolled patient, mismatch repair deficiency was confirmed by either polymerase chain reaction or immunohistochemistry. TCR sequencing was performed for three patients who responded to pembrolizumab therapy. The phase II trial prospectively evaluated PD-1 blockade with pembrolizumab in advanced mismatch repair-deficient cancers, independent of tissue of origin. Peripheral blood T cell samples were collected serially, before PD-1 blockade began and at several time points afterward. Blood sampling times were expressed in weeks after the first pembrolizumab dose. The library was generated by the immunoSEQ multiplex PCR assay. This is the immuneACCESS table as TCRdb keeps it, with only in-frame sequences that have V and J called. A part of the clones is gone; compared with another copy, unresolved V genes explain less than half, and the rest is unexplained. The sample data list some 110,000 clones, and 65% to 80% of these were observed just once. 4% to 6% of the sample is held by the ten biggest clonotypes.

The sample consisted of peripheral blood, taken 60 weeks after starting pembrolizumab. The rearrangement combines TRBV4-1 with TRBJ1-5; the junction holds 11 bases that match TRBD1. The sequence was collected from an adult with mismatch repair-deficient cancer. The sequenced DNA: TGCGCCAGCAGCCAGGGACAGGGGGGGAATCAGCCCCAGCATTTT. Its protein reads: CASSQGQGGNQPQHF.